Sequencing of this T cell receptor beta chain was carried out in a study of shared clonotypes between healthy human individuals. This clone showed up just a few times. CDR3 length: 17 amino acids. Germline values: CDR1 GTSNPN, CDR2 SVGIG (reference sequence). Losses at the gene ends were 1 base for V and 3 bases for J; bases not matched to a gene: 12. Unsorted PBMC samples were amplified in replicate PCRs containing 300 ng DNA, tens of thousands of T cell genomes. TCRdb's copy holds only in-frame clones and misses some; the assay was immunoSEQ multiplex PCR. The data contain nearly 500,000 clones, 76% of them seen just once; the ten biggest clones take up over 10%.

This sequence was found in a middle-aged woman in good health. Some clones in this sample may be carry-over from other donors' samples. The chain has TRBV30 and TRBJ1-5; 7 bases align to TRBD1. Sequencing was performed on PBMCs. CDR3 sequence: CAWSDPLRQGVNQPQHF. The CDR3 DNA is TGTGCCTGGAGTGACCCCCTTCGACAGGGAGTCAATCAGCCCCAGCATTTT. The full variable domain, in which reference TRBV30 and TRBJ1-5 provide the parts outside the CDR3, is SQTIHQWPATLVQPVGSPLSLECTVEGTSNPNLYWYRQAAGRGLQLLFYSVGIGQISSEVPQNLSASRPQDRQFILSSKKLLLSDSGFYLCAWSDPLRQGVNQPQHFGDGTRLSIL.